This TCR beta chain was observed in a study of response to subunit inactivated influenza vaccine. TCRdb re-analysed the RT-PCR reads in MiXCR, keeping a single row per CDR3 protein. Here the sample spans some 540,000 distinct CDR3 sequences, under 25% being singletons. The germline CDR1 and CDR2 sequences are MNHEY and SVGEGT. Trimming took 7 bases from V and 3 from J, leaving 20 bases between them. CDR3 size: 16 residues. The same sample was also studied in work on T cells expressing NK-cell markers. This second study notes: Template switching by 5'RACE with UMIs generated the TCR beta cDNA.

This specimen was CD4+ T cells sorted from PBMCs, taken 12 days after vaccination. The chain uses TRBV6-2 or TRBV6-3 and TRBJ2-3, with D perhaps TRBD2 (5 bases). The receptor was derived from a man aged 50 to 60 who received an inactivated influenza vaccine. CDR3 loop: CASITRVARGTDTQYF. DNA for the CDR3: TGTGCCAGCATCACCCGGGTAGCCCGGGGAACAGATACGCAGTATTTT.